These T cell receptor beta chains were read from a single sample in a study of blood T cell repertoires in COVID-19. The repertoire was sequenced with immunoSEQ multiplex PCR; TCRdb's copy has only in-frame clones and lacks some. The profile covers approximately 160,000 clones, with 85% appearing a single time and roughly 8.3% taken by the ten largest. Source material: peripheral blood. The receptors were sampled from a woman between 55 and 75 years old with COVID-19, enrolled during active disease. CDR3s include the opening cysteine and the closing phenylalanine or tryptophan. A D gene is named only where the DNA matches it firmly. The size of a clone is reported for some rows only, either as once, few or many, or as a class for expanded clones.

TRBV7-3,few,TRBJ2-3,TRBD2,CASSLAGGRTDTQYF,TGTGCCAGCAGCTTAGCGGGAGGCCGCACAGATACGCAGTATTTT
TRBV7-3,once,TRBJ2-2,TRBD2,CASSLSGRSGELFF,TGTGCCAGCAGCCTTAGCGGGAGAAGCGGGGAGCTGTTTTTT
TRBV19,once,TRBJ1-4,TRBD1,CASSRDRGGEKLFF,TGTGCCAGTAGTAGGGACAGGGGAGGAGAAAAACTGTTTTTT
TRBV10-1,NA,TRBJ2-1,TRBD2,CASSEMGLAGVDEQFF,TGCGCCAGCAGTGAAATGGGCCTAGCGGGAGTCGATGAGCAGTTCTTC
TRBV6-1,once,TRBJ1-2,TRBD1,CASSEAWTGAYGYTF,TGTGCCAGCAGTGAAGCTTGGACAGGGGCCTATGGCTACACCTTC
TRBV5-6,few,TRBJ1-4,NA,CASSLAAGTNEKLFF,TGTGCCAGCAGCTTGGCGGCAGGGACTAATGAAAAACTGTTTTTT
TRBV2,NA,TRBJ2-3,NA,CASSPTGRPGTDTQYF,TGTGCCAGCAGCCCAACGGGGAGACCCGGCACAGATACGCAGTATTTT
TRBV5-8,NA,TRBJ1-4,NA,CASSLGRQSTNEKLFF,TGTGCCAGCAGCTTGGGCCGACAGTCAACTAATGAAAAACTGTTTTTT
TRBV15,NA,TRBJ2-1,TRBD1,CATSVGQAYNEQFF,TGTGCCACCAGCGTGGGACAGGCCTACAATGAGCAGTTCTTC
TRBV11-2,NA,TRBJ2-1,TRBD2,CASSSGLAGVLTEQFF,TGTGCCAGCAGCTCGGGACTAGCGGGAGTGCTTACTGAGCAGTTCTTC
TRBV20-1,NA,TRBJ2-3,NA,CSASWGGVYTQYF,TGCAGTGCTAGTTGGGGGGGCGTATATACGCAGTATTTT
TRBV2,few,TRBJ1-2,NA,CASLTGFDYTF,TGTGCCAGCTTGACGGGGTTTGACTACACCTTC
TRBV3-1/TRBV3-2,NA,TRBJ1-1,NA,CASSQKTSRAFF,TGTGCCAGCAGCCAAAAGACTAGTCGAGCTTTCTTT
TRBV25-1,NA,TRBJ1-4,NA,CASSEYKGPDEKLFF,TGTGCCAGCAGTGAATACAAGGGGCCGGATGAAAAACTGTTTTTT
TRBV19,NA,TRBJ2-2,NA,CASSIMGAYTGELFF,TGTGCCAGTAGTATCATGGGGGCATACACCGGGGAGCTGTTTTTT
TRBV27,NA,TRBJ1-2,NA,CASSSARRTYGYTF,TGTGCCAGCAGCTCTGCCAGGCGCACCTATGGCTACACCTTC
TRBV18,once,TRBJ2-5,NA,CASSPSSVRETQYF,TGTGCCAGCTCACCTTCCAGCGTTCGAGAGACCCAGTACTTC
TRBV6-5,NA,TRBJ1-6,NA,CASSYYRGTNSPLHF,TGTGCCAGCAGTTACTATAGGGGAACAAATTCACCCCTCCACTTT
TRBV6-5,NA,TRBJ2-3,NA,CASSYKRSTDTQYF,TGTGCCAGCAGTTATAAGCGGAGCACAGATACGCAGTATTTT
TRBV6-5,NA,TRBJ1-1,TRBD1,CASSYADRLNTEAFF,TGTGCCAGCAGTTACGCGGACAGGCTTAACACTGAAGCTTTCTTT
TRBV7-3,NA,TRBJ2-1,NA,CASSLMRDNEQFF,TGTGCCAGCAGCTTAATGCGGGACAATGAGCAGTTCTTC
TRBV19,NA,TRBJ1-4,NA,CASTKATAEKLFF,TGTGCCAGTACCAAGGCTACAGCTGAAAAACTGTTTTTT
TRBV7-2,NA,TRBJ1-2,NA,CASSLASPGYTF,TGTGCCAGCAGCTTAGCATCTCCTGGCTACACCTTC
TRBV27,NA,TRBJ1-1,TRBD1,CASSLGNRGGNTEAFF,TGTGCCAGCAGTTTAGGGAACAGGGGGGGGAACACTGAAGCTTTCTTT
TRBV9,NA,TRBJ2-3,NA,CASSVQGSTDTQYF,TGTGCCAGCAGCGTACAGGGAAGCACAGATACGCAGTATTTT
TRBV7-3,NA,TRBJ1-1,NA,CASSLGGMRGTEAFF,TGTGCCAGCAGCTTAGGTGGCATGCGAGGCACTGAAGCTTTCTTT
TRBV5-4,NA,TRBJ1-1,NA,CASSLDPGGPTEAFF,TGTGCCAGCAGCTTGGACCCCGGGGGACCCACTGAAGCTTTCTTT
TRBV5-4,NA,TRBJ1-1,NA,CASSPGGVGITEAFF,TGTGCCAGCAGCCCGGGGGGGGTAGGTATCACTGAAGCTTTCTTT
TRBV7-3,once,TRBJ1-2,NA,CASSLDRSYGYTF,TGTGCCAGCAGCTTAGACAGGAGCTATGGCTACACCTTC